The next 26 T cell receptor beta chains were all read from a single sample in a study of cytomegalovirus exposure and HLA in healthy donors. The primer mix had 60 Vbeta and 13 Jbeta primers. TCRdb keeps only in-frame clones here, not all; method: immunoSEQ multiplex PCR. The table lists 100,000 to 150,000 clones, more than 70% of them singletons. What was sequenced was PBMCs. The origin of the receptors is a middle-aged man in good health and CMV-seropositive.

This chain connects TRBV9 to TRBJ2-1, with TRBD2 matching 9 bases. J gave up 8 bases and V 3 bases, and 6 bases lay outside the gene matches. Looked up from germline, CDR1 is SGDLS and CDR2 is YYNGEE. The CDR3 sequence is 14 residues long. DNA for the CDR3: TGTGCCAGCAGCGGGCTAGCGGGGAAATATGAGCAGTTCTTC. Encoded protein: CASSGLAGKYEQFF.

The rearrangement links TRBV18 to TRBJ2-7; D remains unclear. This CDR3 has 12 residues. V gave up 6 bases and J gave up 0 bases, with 6 bases separating them. Germline CDR1 reads KGHSH; CDR2 reads LQKENI. CDR3 residues: CASSPSSYEQYF. In nucleotides, the CDR3 is TGTGCCAGCTCCCCGAGCTCCTACGAGCAGTACTTC.

The chain couples TRBV19 to TRBJ1-1, with TRBD1 identical over 9 bases. CDR3 length equals 14 residues. The V and J ends lost 5 bases and 9 bases, in that order; junction bases with no gene match: 10. Germline values: CDR1 LNHDA, CDR2 SQIVND (reference sequence). The CDR3 region has the DNA TGTGCCAGTAGTCCCAAACAGGGGGCGATTCAAGCTTTCTTT. Translating gives CASSPKQGAIQAFF.

This clone was picked up a small number of times. The chain has TRBV7-9 and TRBJ1-5, with 7 bases matching TRBD1. The trim removed 2 bases at V and 7 bases at J, leaving 2 bases unmatched. The germline gives CDR1 SEHNR, CDR2 FQNEAQ (reference sequence). The CDR3 has 13 amino acids. Here the CDR3 reads CASSLQGGQPQHF. CDR3 coding DNA: TGTGCCAGCAGCTTACAGGGGGGACAGCCCCAGCATTTT. Variable domain in full (rest from reference TRBV7-9 and TRBJ1-5): DTGVSQNPRHKITKRGQNVTFRCDPISEHNRLYWYRQTLGQGPEFLTYFQNEAQLEKSRLLSDRFSAERPKGSFSTLEIQRTEQGDSAMYLCASSLQGGQPQHFGDGTRLSIL.

J is TRBJ2-1 and V is TRBV5-1, with TRBD1 identical over 7 bases. The V segment lost 3 bases and the J segment 3 bases; nucleotides outside the gene matches: 6. The CDR3 consists of 15 residues. Germline V CDR1 and CDR2: SGHRS, YFSETQ. Written as DNA, the CDR3 is TGCGCCAGCAGCTCCCCTGGACAGGACTACAATGAGCAGTTCTTC. This translates into CASSSPGQDYNEQFF.

The chain is built from TRBV7-9 and TRBJ2-5; a weak D match, TRBD1 (5 bases). Germline assignment: CDR1 SEHNR and CDR2 FQNEAQ (reference sequence). This CDR3 has 13 residues. Trimming took 3 bases from V and 5 from J, leaving 10 bases between them. The CDR3 region is CASSFGHWETQYF. The CDR3 nucleotides are TGTGCCAGCAGCTTCGGACACTGGGAGACCCAGTACTTC.

V usage is TRBV6-1 and J usage is TRBJ1-3; D uncertain. The germline V gene has CDR1 MNHNS and CDR2 SASEGT. This CDR3 contains 13 residues. Deletions cut 6 bases from V and 1 base from J, with 7 bases between. The CDR3 nucleotides read TGTGCCAGCAGGGCTTATTCTGGAAACACCATATATTTT. It yields the protein CASRAYSGNTIYF.

The gene calls are TRBV4-1 and TRBJ2-7, with a possible D match to TRBD1 (5 bases). The CDR3 contains 15 residues. The germline CDR1 and CDR2 sequences are MGHRA and YSYEKL. Trimming pared 1 base from V and 1 base from J, leaving 11 bases between. This CDR3 reads CASSQGTSTSYEQYF. For the CDR3, the DNA is TGCGCCAGCAGCCAAGGGACATCCACTTCCTACGAGCAGTACTTC.

This clone has only a few counts. The chain employs TRBV5-4 and TRBJ2-1; possibly TRBD2 for D (5 bases). The CDR3 spans 14 residues. Trimming stripped 4 bases from V and 7 bases from J, with 15 bases between. Germline V gives CDR1 SGHNT, CDR2 YYREEE (reference sequence). CDR3 DNA: TGTGCCAGCAGCCCACCAGAGCGGCAGAATGAGCAGTTCTTC. This translates into CASSPPERQNEQFF.

J is TRBJ2-2 and V is TRBV6-6; D might be TRBD2 (5 bases). V was clipped by 6 bases and J by 6 bases, with 11 bases between them. The CDR3 covers 13 residues. Germline-derived CDR1 and CDR2 are MNHNY and SVGAGI (reference sequence). The CDR3 loop is CASRLTEAGELFF. CDR3 sequence (DNA): TGTGCCAGCAGACTGACGGAGGCCGGGGAGCTGTTTTTT.

The chain's CDR3 is CSGRTANTGELFF. The DNA of the CDR3 is TGCAGCGGACGGACAGCGAACACCGGGGAGCTGTTTTTT. V gene TRBV29-1 combines with J gene TRBJ2-2, with a possible D match to TRBD1 (6 bases). Germline V gene lookup returns CDR1 SQVTM and CDR2 ANQGSEA. The V end was cut by 7 bases, the J end by 0 bases, with 9 bases between. The CDR3 sequence is 13 residues long.

The V gene is TRBV4-1, the J gene TRBJ2-7; D is uncertain. The V end lost 3 bases, the J end lost 0 bases, and 12 bases lay between the germline ends. CDR1 and CDR2 from the germline V gene are MGHRA and YSYEKL. The CDR3 sequence is 15 residues long. The CDR3 DNA is TGCGCCAGCAGCCATTTGAAAGTTAGCTCCTACGAGCAGTACTTC. This codes for CASSHLKVSSYEQYF.

The sample holds a few counts of this clone. The CDR3 is CASSLLAGEVGTDTQYF. The CDR3 region has the DNA TGTGCCAGTAGCCTACTAGCGGGAGAGGTGGGCACAGATACGCAGTATTTT. V and J are TRBV19 and TRBJ2-3; the match to TRBD2 covers 11 bases. The CDR3 has 17 residues. Germline CDR1 LNHDA, CDR2 SQIVND (reference sequence). Trimming cost V 6 bases and J 1 base; bases outside gene matches: 9.

V is TRBV7-9 and J is TRBJ1-5; D unresolved. Germline V gene data show CDR1 as SEHNR and CDR2 as FQNEAQ (reference sequence). The germline V and J ends were trimmed by 3 bases and 5 bases, with 5 bases remaining between them. This CDR3 has 12 residues. The CDR3 is CASSFDYQPQHF. In DNA form, the CDR3 reads TGTGCCAGCAGCTTCGACTATCAGCCCCAGCATTTT.

The chain joins TRBV7-9 to TRBJ2-1; possible D gene TRBD2, 5 bases. This CDR3 spans 15 amino acids. Germline CDR1 SEHNR, CDR2 FQNEAQ (reference sequence). The V end lost 3 bases, the J end lost 0 bases, and 9 bases lay between the germline ends. The CDR3 region has the DNA TGTGCCAGCAGCTTCGGGGATTTCTCCTACAATGAGCAGTTCTTC. It specifies CASSFGDFSYNEQFF. The full variable domain, in which reference TRBV7-9 and TRBJ2-1 provide the parts outside the CDR3, is DTGVSQNPRHKITKRGQNVTFRCDPISEHNRLYWYRQTLGQGPEFLTYFQNEAQLEKSRLLSDRFSAERPKGSFSTLEIQRTEQGDSAMYLCASSFGDFSYNEQFFGPGTRLTVL.

The V call is TRBV7-2, the J call TRBJ1-1; a weak D match, TRBD1 (5 bases). The CDR3 is 15 residues long. Germline lookup yields CDR1 SGHTA and CDR2 FQGNSA. Trimming pared 5 bases from V and 1 base from J, leaving 14 bases between. DNA of the CDR3: TGTGCCAGCAGCAAAGGGGTCTGGGGGAACACTGAAGCTTTCTTT. The encoded protein is CASSKGVWGNTEAFF.

V gene TRBV18 combines with J gene TRBJ1-1; 8 bases map to TRBD1. This CDR3 region has 14 residues. Per germline, CDR1 KGHSH and CDR2 LQKENI. Trimming took 5 bases from V and 3 from J; bases not matched to a gene: 5. In DNA, the CDR3 is TGTGCCAGCTCATCCCAGGGGGCGGACACTGAAGCTTTCTTT. This gives the protein CASSSQGADTEAFF.

This rearrangement joins TRBV6-1 to TRBJ2-5; 9 nucleotides agree with TRBD2. The DNA end favors TRBJ2-7, so the J call may be wrong. CDR1 is MNHNS, CDR2 SASEGT, per germline. This CDR3 has 13 residues. The CDR3 sequence: CASRGGPGYEQYF. In DNA form, the CDR3 reads TGTGCCTCGCGGGGGGGGCCGGGCTACGAGCAGTACTTC.

The rearrangement uses TRBV7-9 and TRBJ2-1; weak D call: TRBD1 (6 bases). The V and J ends lost 5 bases and 3 bases respectively, with 11 bases between them. Germline CDR1 is SEHNR and CDR2 is FQNEAQ (reference sequence). The CDR3 is 14 residues long. The CDR3 sequence: CASSNRVGYNEQFF. In DNA, the CDR3 is TGTGCCAGCAGCAACAGGGTGGGCTACAATGAGCAGTTCTTC.

The table lists this clone with a count of one. Other DNA variants within this sample encode the same CDR3. The V call is TRBV29-1, the J call TRBJ2-2; tentatively, D is TRBD2 (5 bases). This CDR3 has 12 residues. Trimming cost V 4 bases and J 4 bases, with 7 bases left between them. Germline-derived CDR1 and CDR2 are SQVTM and ANQGSEA. CDR3 in amino acids: CSVARGTGELFF. CDR3 coding DNA: TGCAGCGTTGCCCGGGGCACCGGGGAGCTGTTTTTT.

This rearrangement joins TRBV5-1 to TRBJ1-2, with D perhaps matching TRBD1 (5 bases). Trimming shortened V by 4 bases and J by 0 bases, and 10 bases separated the two germline ends. This CDR3 has 14 residues. Germline V gene sequence: CDR1 SGHRS, CDR2 YFSETQ. CDR3: CASSPDSANYGYTF. In nucleotides, the CDR3 is TGCGCCAGCAGCCCCGACAGTGCTAACTATGGCTACACCTTC.

Only a few counts were recorded for this clone. The rearrangement uses TRBV21-1 and TRBJ2-5; TRBD1 was called by the table and not checked on the DNA. TRBV21-1 constitutes a pseudogene. The CDR3 contains 13 residues. CDR3 bases: TGTGCCAGCAGGACAGGGTACCAAGAGACCCAGTACTTC. Translating gives CASRTGYQETQYF.

V is TRBV7-3 and J is TRBJ2-3; D gene ambiguous. Germline V lookup: CDR1 SGHTA, CDR2 FQGTGA. The CDR3 totals 14 residues. Trimming removed 2 bases from V and 2 bases from J, with 8 bases in between. CDR3 sequence reads: CASSLGLLTDTQYF. The CDR3 bases are TGTGCCAGCAGCTTAGGCCTGCTCACAGATACGCAGTATTTT.

This sequence joins TRBV2 and TRBJ1-1, with D unresolved. The V end lost 6 bases, the J end lost 1 base, and 18 bases lay between the germline ends. The CDR3 is 16 residues long. Germline V gives CDR1 SNHLY, CDR2 FYNNEI. The CDR3 DNA reads as TGTGCCAGCAGCCTAGAGGGCCAGCCGTCGAACACTGAAGCTTTCTTT. Its protein product is CASSLEGQPSNTEAFF.

In its sample, this clone was seen a few times. V and J are TRBV2 and TRBJ2-5; 7 bases agree with TRBD1. Trimming removed 6 bases from V and 2 bases from J; junction bases left unmatched: 9. The CDR3 loop spans 15 amino acids. Per germline, CDR1 SNHLY and CDR2 FYNNEI. The CDR3 DNA reads TGTGCCAGCAGCTCGCGGTCAGGGGGACAAGAGACCCAGTACTTC. It encodes CASSSRSGGQETQYF.

This clone was seen only once. The V call is TRBV7-3, the J call TRBJ2-2; 10 positions match TRBD1. From germline, CDR1 is SGHTA and CDR2 FQGTGA. There are 15 residues in the CDR3. The J segment lost 5 bases and the V segment lost 6 bases, leaving 6 bases of the junction unmatched. In DNA, the CDR3 is TGTGCCAGCAGGACTCCGGGACAGGGGACCGGGGAGCTGTTTTTT. This encodes CASRTPGQGTGELFF.